This T cell receptor beta chain was sequenced in a study of CD4 T cells in relation to SARS-CoV-2 and coronaviruses. Study-level background: ViraFEST: roughly 10-day antigen culture of PBMCs, then TCR beta CDR3 sequencing. Shared crossreactive spike epitopes were mapped to their HLA restriction.

The germline V gene has CDR1 MNHEY and CDR2 SMNVEV (reference sequence). Losses at the gene ends were 3 bases for V and 5 bases for J; bases not matched to a gene: 14. The CDR3 extends over 17 amino acids. The unexposed donors gave CD4+ T cells in about 2011-2018, prior to COVID-19. CD4+ T cells were isolated from the cells after around 10 days of culture. This clone has a handful of counts. Its antigen is currently unknown. Measured with immunoSEQ multiplex PCR; TCRdb has only the in-frame clones, and not every one. The sample records around 15,000 clones, 82% being singletons. The TCR originated in a human donor in good health. This chain joins TRBV27 and TRBJ2-3; 7 bases line up with TRBD2. The sequencing input was CD4+ T cells from PBMCs, cultured in vitro. CDR3 sequence reads: CASSLGSGATLGDTQYF. The CDR3 region has the DNA TGTGCCAGCAGTTTGGGGAGCGGGGCAACCCTTGGAGATACGCAGTATTTT.